This T cell receptor beta chain was observed in a study of T cell repertoires in aging, cancer and after chemotherapy. Study at large: Healthy donor repertoires were recorded over several months to years and showed clear clonal overlap.

A mixed TRB-A/B primer pool amplified rearranged TRB by multiplex touch-down PCR. One entry per CDR3 protein, called by TCRdb with MiXCR from the multiplex PCR reads. The repertoire consists of approximately 8,300 distinct CDR3 sequences, with roughly 31% occurring once and the leading ten covering 10% to 15%. On this clonotype: The target antigen is unknown.

Peripheral blood genomic DNA, not sorted cells or RNA, was the template. The J segment lost 3 bases and the V segment lost 4 bases, leaving 6 bases of the junction unmatched. The CDR3 has 16 residues. The germline V gene has CDR1 SGHVS and CDR2 FNYEAQ. Overall study results and limits: These repertoire data do not allow conclusions about immunological memory after chemotherapy.

The specimen sequenced was blood. The TCR originated in a human donor in good health. The donor label of this sample is uncertain. The V gene is TRBV7-6, the J gene TRBJ2-5; TRBD2 aligns across 12 bases. The CDR3 DNA reads as TGTGCCAGCAGCTCGGGGTGGACTAGCGGGGAAGAGACCCAGTACTTC. Its protein product is CASSSGWTSGEETQYF.